Each of the 22 T cell receptor beta chains below was sequenced from the same sample in a study of OX40 agonist ivuxolimab in advanced cancers. The repertoire was sequenced with immunoSEQ multiplex PCR; TCRdb's copy has only in-frame clones and lacks some. The sample lists about 13,000 clones; about 68% were seen once. Sequencing used CD4+ or CD8+ T cells sorted from blood, obtained in a trial of the OX40 agonist ivuxolimab. These receptors were obtained from an adult with an advanced solid tumor such as melanoma, head and neck, liver or kidney cancer.

CDR3 in DNA: TGCGCCAGCAGCCCTTCATGGACTACGTACTACGAGCAGTACTTC. Amino acid sequence: CASSPSWTTYYEQYF. V is TRBV5-1 and J is TRBJ2-7; possible D gene TRBD2, 6 bases. In germline, CDR1 is SGHRS, CDR2 YFSETQ. V dropped 4 bases and J dropped 3 bases, with 17 bases sitting between them. The CDR3 has 15 amino acids.

The chain recombines TRBV2 with TRBJ2-3, with TRBD2 matching 9 bases. The V gene's germline CDR1 is SNHLY and CDR2 FYNNEI. Germline trimming cut 1 base from V and 4 bases from J; bases unmatched to any gene: 6. This CDR3 is built from 16 residues. The CDR3 sequence: CASSEVRAGGSDTQYF. In DNA, the CDR3 is TGTGCCAGCAGTGAAGTTCGAGCGGGGGGATCAGATACGCAGTATTTT.

The rearrangement uses TRBV6-4 and TRBJ2-1, with 8 bases that match TRBD1. CDR1 and CDR2 from the germline V gene are MRHNA and SNTAGT. V lost 5 bases and J lost 8; bases outside the gene matches: 8. The CDR3 has 14 residues. CDR3 protein: CASSYRQGQDEQFF. CDR3 in DNA: TGTGCCAGCAGTTACAGACAGGGGCAGGATGAGCAGTTCTTC.

The chain has TRBV7-9 and TRBJ2-3; D is perhaps TRBD1 (5 bases). The CDR3 is 11 residues long. The V gene's germline CDR1 is SEHNR and CDR2 FQNEAQ (reference sequence). Trimming shortened V by 0 bases and J by 12 bases, and 7 bases separated the two germline ends. CDR3 residues: CASSLAGEQYF. The CDR3 DNA reads as TGTGCCAGCAGCTTAGCAGGGGAACAGTATTTT. Drawing the rest from reference TRBV7-9 and TRBJ2-3, the complete variable domain is DTGVSQNPRHKITKRGQNVTFRCDPISEHNRLYWYRQTLGQGPEFLTYFQNEAQLEKSRLLSDRFSAERPKGSFSTLEIQRTEQGDSAMYLCASSLAGEQYFGPGTRLTVL.

The chain uses TRBV7-8 and TRBJ2-3, with 9 bases identical to TRBD2. V dropped 5 bases and J dropped 4; count of bases not matched to a gene: 4. The CDR3 is 14 amino acids. The germline V gene has CDR1 SGHVS and CDR2 FQNEAQ. The CDR3: CASSPGLAPDTQYF. The CDR3 DNA sequence: TGTGCCAGCAGCCCGGGACTAGCCCCAGATACGCAGTATTTT.

This clone showed up just a few times. This chain uses TRBV6-5 with TRBJ2-3; TRBD2 matches 9 bases. Germline CDR1 reads MNHEY; CDR2 reads SVGAGI. The CDR3 is made up of 15 amino acids. With 7 bases clipped from V and 1 base from J, the junction kept 6 bases outside the gene matches. The CDR3 loop reads CASTELAGGTDTQYF. The CDR3 DNA sequence: TGTGCCAGCACCGAATTAGCGGGGGGCACAGATACGCAGTATTTT.

The chain combines TRBV27 with TRBJ2-1; D is ambiguous. This CDR3 comprises 13 residues. Germline CDR1 is MNHEY and CDR2 is SMNVEV (reference sequence). V lost 7 bases to trimming and J lost 8 bases, with 15 bases between them. The CDR3: CASTFAGLHEQFF. CDR3 coding DNA: TGTGCCAGCACCTTCGCAGGTCTCCATGAGCAGTTCTTC.

This clone appeared a single time. This sequence joins TRBV19 and TRBJ1-5; TRBD1 matches at 7 bases. This CDR3 comprises 15 residues. After removal of 0 bases from V and 6 bases from J, the junction contained 5 bases not matched to a gene. Germline V lookup: CDR1 LNHDA, CDR2 SQIVND (reference sequence). The CDR3 loop is CASSIDDRELQPQHF. In DNA, the CDR3 is TGTGCCAGTAGTATAGATGACAGGGAACTTCAGCCCCAGCATTTT.

To note about this clone: At one boundary the junction diverges from the germline segment, which might be a read error. The gene calls are TRBV11-1 and TRBJ1-1; tentative D call: TRBD1 (6 bases). Germline lookup yields CDR1 SGHAT and CDR2 FQDESV (reference sequence). This CDR3 contains 15 residues. As DNA, the CDR3 is TGTGCCAGAAGCTCCCCCGGCCAGGGGATAACTGAAGCTTTCTTT. It codes for CARSSPGQGITEAFF. The whole variable domain, remainder taken from reference TRBV11-1 and TRBJ1-1, is EAEVAQSPRYKITEKSQAVAFWCDPISGHATLYWYRQILGQGPELLVQFQDESVVDDSQLPKDRFSAERLKGVDSTLKIQPAELGDSAMYLCARSSPGQGITEAFFGQGTRLTVV.

The V and J genes are TRBV6-5 and TRBJ1-1; 7 nucleotides align to TRBD1. Trimming at V came to 5 bases and at J to 4 bases, leaving 7 bases not matched to a gene. In germline, CDR1 is MNHEY, CDR2 SVGAGI. The CDR3 is made up of 14 amino acids. Here the CDR3 DNA reads TGTGCCAGCAGTCGCCGGGACAGTGGCACTGAAGCTTTCTTT. Protein: CASSRRDSGTEAFF.

The table lists this clone with a count of one. The chain links TRBV4-3 to TRBJ2-3; 8 nucleotides match TRBD2. The germline CDR1 and CDR2 sequences are LGHNA and YSLEER. This CDR3 spans 13 amino acids. Trimming removed 4 bases from V and 6 bases from J; junction bases left unmatched: 3. The CDR3 nucleotides are TGCGCCAGCAGCCCGGGGGGGCGGGATACGCAGTATTTT. Its translation: CASSPGGRDTQYF.

The CDR3 protein is CASSDLSDTQYF. The CDR3 DNA reads as TGTGCCAGCAGCGACCTATCAGATACGCAGTATTTT. The chain uses TRBV7-9 and TRBJ2-3; D is unresolved. CDR3 length: 12 amino acids. V lost 5 bases to trimming and J lost 4 bases, with 7 bases between them. Germline loops: CDR1 SEHNR, CDR2 FQNEAQ (reference sequence).

The rearrangement joins TRBV5-6 to TRBJ2-7; 9 bases map to TRBD2. With V trimmed by 4 bases and J by 3 bases, 11 bases remained unmatched. CDR1 is SGHDT, CDR2 YYEEEE, per germline. The length of the CDR3 is 16 residues. CDR3 nucleotide sequence: TGTGCCAGCAGCGCCGGGACTAGCTATCGTCTCTACGAGCAGTACTTC. Translating it yields CASSAGTSYRLYEQYF.

The V call is TRBV6-5, the J call TRBJ2-7; the D call may be TRBD1 or TRBD2 (6 bases each). The germline gives CDR1 MNHEY, CDR2 SVGAGI. V was trimmed by 5 bases and J by 5 bases, leaving 19 bases between them. The CDR3 extends over 15 amino acids. CDR3 in DNA: TGTGCCAGCAGTCCGGTCGAGGGGGGCTACCACGAGCAGTACTTC. It translates to CASSPVEGGYHEQYF.

The chain uses TRBV7-9 and TRBJ1-5; 8 positions agree with TRBD1. The CDR3 totals 13 residues. Germline assignment: CDR1 SEHNR and CDR2 FQNEAQ (reference sequence). Trimming took 5 bases from V and 6 from J; bases not matched to a gene: 3. The CDR3, as DNA: TGTGCCAGCAGCGGACAGGGCCTTCAGCCCCAGCATTTT. This gives the protein CASSGQGLQPQHF.

This chain joins TRBV10-2 and TRBJ2-7; TRBD2 aligns across 12 bases. The CDR3 has 14 amino acids. From germline, CDR1 is WSHSY and CDR2 SAAADI. The V segment lost 6 bases and the J segment 6 bases; nucleotides outside the gene matches: 6. For the CDR3, the DNA is TGCGCCAGCAGCGAGACTAGCGGGGGCGGCGAGCAGTACTTC. Its protein product is CASSETSGGGEQYF.

V usage is TRBV5-6 and J usage is TRBJ2-3, with D tentatively TRBD2 (6 bases). Trimming shortened V by 4 bases and J by 3 bases, and 18 bases separated the two germline ends. The CDR3 runs to 16 residues. The germline V gene has CDR1 SGHDT and CDR2 YYEEEE. The CDR3 nucleotides are TGTGCCAGCAGCAAGGGAGATAGCGGAGTGACAGATACGCAGTATTTT. The encoded protein is CASSKGDSGVTDTQYF.

Note on this clone: At one boundary the junction diverges from the germline segment, which might be a read error. The chain recombines TRBV7-3 with TRBJ1-1, with D possibly being TRBD1 (5 bases). Looked up from germline, CDR1 is SGHTA and CDR2 is FQGTGA. This CDR3 is 16 amino acids long. CDR3 coding DNA: TGTGCCAGCACCTTATTATTGACAGCCGCTTGGCCTGAAGCTTTCTTT. Its protein product is CASTLLLTAAWPEAFF. The full variable domain, completed using reference TRBV7-3 and TRBJ1-1, is GAGVSQTPSNKVTEKGKYVELRCDPISGHTALYWYRQSLGQGPEFLIYFQGTGAADDSGLPNDRFFAVRPEGSVSTLKIQRTERGDSAVYLCASTLLLTAAWPEAFFGQGTRLTVV.

The rearrangement links TRBV5-4 to TRBJ2-5; D is undetermined. The DNA end is a closer match to TRBJ2-7, so the J assignment may be wrong. CDR1 and CDR2 from the germline V gene are SGHNT and YYREEE (reference sequence). CDR3 length: 14 amino acids. Here the CDR3 reads CASSLAFGTYEQYF. The DNA for the CDR3 is TGTGCCAGCAGCTTGGCCTTCGGAACCTACGAGCAGTACTTC.

This clone came up a few times. J is TRBJ1-2 and V is TRBV4-1, with a weak D call TRBD1 (6 bases). There are 15 residues in the CDR3. Deletions cut 1 base from V and 4 bases from J, with 13 bases between. Germline loops: CDR1 MGHRA, CDR2 YSYEKL. The CDR3 is CASSQVPQGSYGYTF. DNA of the CDR3: TGCGCCAGCAGCCAAGTTCCTCAGGGGTCCTATGGCTACACCTTC.

This chain connects TRBV5-4 to TRBJ1-2; TRBD1 matches 7 bases. CDR1 is SGHNT, CDR2 YYREEE, per germline (reference sequence). The CDR3 runs 14 residues. V lost 4 bases to trimming and J lost 2 bases; unmatched junction nucleotides: 5. Here the CDR3 DNA reads TGTGCCAGCAGCAGCCCGGGACAGAACTATGGCTACACCTTC. This gives the protein CASSSPGQNYGYTF.

This chain uses TRBV10-3 with TRBJ2-5; D is ambiguous. The J call may be incorrect, as the DNA end agrees better with TRBJ2-7. The CDR3 runs 14 residues. Per germline, CDR1 ENHRY and CDR2 SYGVKD. CDR3 bases: TGTGCCATCAGTGAGTCTCTAGAACTCGACGAGCAGTACTTC. Its translation: CAISESLELDEQYF.